A selection of T cell receptor beta chains follows, all from one sample in a study of blood T cell repertoires in COVID-19. The method was immunoSEQ multiplex PCR; TCRdb's version includes in-frame clones alone and lacks a portion of them. The sample records 280,000 or so clones, about nine tenths being singletons. Sequencing was done on a sample of peripheral blood. These TCRs come from a woman in her twenties or thirties who had recovered from COVID-19. Both conserved end residues are part of each CDR3. The D gene is left open where the match is weak. Size values are once, few and many counts, or a class for expanded clones, and some rows have none.

d_gene: TRBD1; v_gene: TRBV2; abundance: once; j_gene: TRBJ1-6; CDR3aa: CASSRDGQGVSPLHF; CDR3nt: TGTGCCAGCAGTCGGGACGGACAGGGCGTTTCACCCCTCCACTTT
d_gene: -; v_gene: TRBV7-9; abundance: -; j_gene: TRBJ1-1; CDR3aa: CASILTGISEAFF; CDR3nt: TGTGCCAGCATCCTGACAGGTATCTCTGAAGCTTTCTTT
d_gene: TRBD1; v_gene: TRBV5-1; abundance: -; j_gene: TRBJ2-1; CDR3aa: CASSLATGQGHNEQFF; CDR3nt: TGCGCCAGCAGCTTGGCGACGGGACAGGGACACAATGAGCAGTTCTTC
d_gene: -; v_gene: TRBV7-9; abundance: -; j_gene: TRBJ2-2; CDR3aa: CASSWDKLGGELFF; CDR3nt: TGTGCCAGCAGCTGGGACAAATTGGGCGGGGAGCTGTTTTTT
d_gene: -; v_gene: TRBV6-5; abundance: -; j_gene: TRBJ1-6; CDR3aa: CASSYSGWSSPLHF; CDR3nt: TGTGCCAGCAGTTACTCGGGTTGGAGTTCACCCCTCCACTTT
d_gene: TRBD1; v_gene: TRBV9; abundance: once; j_gene: TRBJ1-2; CDR3aa: CASSVAGGGGYTF; CDR3nt: TGTGCCAGCAGCGTTGCAGGGGGCGGCGGCTACACCTTC
d_gene: TRBD1; v_gene: TRBV12-3/TRBV12-4; abundance: -; j_gene: TRBJ1-2; CDR3aa: CASSRTGLYGYTF; CDR3nt: TGTGCCAGCAGTCGGACAGGGCTCTATGGCTACACCTTC
d_gene: TRBD1; v_gene: TRBV9; abundance: -; j_gene: TRBJ1-3; CDR3aa: CASSPRDRGNTIYF; CDR3nt: TGTGCCAGCAGCCCCCGGGACAGGGGAAACACCATATATTTT
d_gene: TRBD1; v_gene: TRBV28; abundance: -; j_gene: TRBJ1-4; CDR3aa: CASRTGGGTNEKLFF; CDR3nt: TGTGCCAGCCGGACAGGGGGTGGAACTAATGAAAAACTGTTTTTT
d_gene: TRBD1; v_gene: TRBV11-2; abundance: once; j_gene: TRBJ1-6; CDR3aa: CASSPQTGDNSPLHF; CDR3nt: TGTGCCAGCAGCCCTCAGACAGGGGATAATTCACCCCTCCACTTT
d_gene: TRBD1; v_gene: TRBV7-3; abundance: -; j_gene: TRBJ2-3; CDR3aa: CASSLTRTGVDTQYF; CDR3nt: TGTGCCAGCAGCTTAACAAGGACAGGGGTGGATACGCAGTATTTT
d_gene: -; v_gene: TRBV5-1; abundance: -; j_gene: TRBJ1-3; CDR3aa: CASSQTQGPPGNTIYF; CDR3nt: TGCGCCAGCAGCCAAACTCAGGGGCCCCCGGGAAACACCATATATTTT
d_gene: TRBD1; v_gene: TRBV3-1/TRBV3-2; abundance: -; j_gene: TRBJ2-7; CDR3aa: CASSLTPGQGAPILF; CDR3nt: TGTGCCAGCAGCCTCACTCCGGGACAGGGGGCCCCAATTCTCTTC
d_gene: -; v_gene: TRBV18; abundance: -; j_gene: TRBJ2-5; CDR3aa: CASSPRASQETQYF; CDR3nt: TGTGCCAGCTCACCACGGGCCAGCCAAGAGACCCAGTACTTC
d_gene: TRBD1; v_gene: TRBV19; abundance: -; j_gene: TRBJ2-1; CDR3aa: CASSSHRGPHFNEQFF; CDR3nt: TGTGCCAGTAGCTCCCACAGGGGGCCCCACTTCAATGAGCAGTTCTTC
d_gene: TRBD2; v_gene: TRBV19; abundance: many; j_gene: TRBJ2-3; CDR3aa: CASSIVAGVRTDTQYF; CDR3nt: TGTGCCAGTAGTATAGTAGCGGGGGTGCGCACAGATACGCAGTATTTT
d_gene: -; v_gene: TRBV19; abundance: -; j_gene: TRBJ2-7; CDR3aa: CASSIIQGPYEQYF; CDR3nt: TGTGCCAGTAGTATAATACAGGGACCCTACGAGCAGTACTTC
d_gene: -; v_gene: TRBV27; abundance: -; j_gene: TRBJ2-1; CDR3aa: CASSGAQDQRNNNEQFF; CDR3nt: TGTGCCAGCAGTGGAGCTCAAGACCAGCGGAACAACAATGAGCAGTTCTTC
d_gene: TRBD2; v_gene: TRBV30; abundance: -; j_gene: TRBJ2-2; CDR3aa: CAWRGLANTGELFF; CDR3nt: TGTGCCTGGAGGGGACTAGCGAACACCGGGGAGCTGTTTTTT
d_gene: TRBD1; v_gene: TRBV6-6; abundance: -; j_gene: TRBJ1-1; CDR3aa: CASSYLTGGTEAFF; CDR3nt: TGTGCCAGCAGTTACTTAACAGGGGGCACTGAAGCTTTCTTT
d_gene: -; v_gene: TRBV7-3; abundance: -; j_gene: TRBJ1-1; CDR3aa: CASSLTRKDTEAFF; CDR3nt: TGTGCCAGCAGCTTAACCAGGAAGGACACTGAAGCTTTCTTT
d_gene: TRBD2; v_gene: TRBV5-4; abundance: -; j_gene: TRBJ2-1; CDR3aa: CASRTAGVSGGNSYNEQFF; CDR3nt: TGTGCCAGCAGAACCGCCGGGGTTAGCGGGGGAAACTCCTACAATGAGCAGTTCTTC
d_gene: TRBD2; v_gene: TRBV6-6; abundance: -; j_gene: TRBJ2-3; CDR3aa: CASSRRTSPGDTQYF; CDR3nt: TGTGCCAGCAGCCGCCGGACTAGCCCCGGGGATACGCAGTATTTT
d_gene: -; v_gene: TRBV19; abundance: -; j_gene: TRBJ1-2; CDR3aa: CASSIVPGNYGYTF; CDR3nt: TGTGCCAGTAGTATAGTTCCAGGGAACTATGGCTACACCTTC
d_gene: -; v_gene: TRBV15; abundance: -; j_gene: TRBJ1-2; CDR3aa: CATSVGRDYGYTF; CDR3nt: TGTGCCACCTCCGTAGGCAGGGACTATGGCTACACCTTC
d_gene: TRBD1; v_gene: TRBV7-8; abundance: -; j_gene: TRBJ1-1; CDR3aa: CASSLTGTNTEAFF; CDR3nt: TGTGCCAGCAGCTTGACAGGGACGAACACTGAAGCTTTCTTT
d_gene: TRBD2; v_gene: TRBV10-3; abundance: few; j_gene: TRBJ2-3; CDR3aa: CAISESAGGGTDTQYF; CDR3nt: TGTGCCATCAGTGAGTCTGCCGGGGGGGGCACAGATACGCAGTATTTT
d_gene: -; v_gene: TRBV19; abundance: once; j_gene: TRBJ1-5; CDR3aa: CASSMALRVGEGQPQHF; CDR3nt: TGTGCCAGTAGTATGGCCCTTCGGGTTGGGGAGGGTCAGCCCCAGCATTTT
d_gene: TRBD1; v_gene: TRBV7-9; abundance: once; j_gene: TRBJ2-3; CDR3aa: CASSLYGGTGELHADTQYF; CDR3nt: TGTGCCAGCAGCTTATACGGCGGGACAGGGGAGCTTCACGCAGATACGCAGTATTTT
d_gene: -; v_gene: TRBV9; abundance: once; j_gene: TRBJ2-7; CDR3aa: CASSVGSSYEQYF; CDR3nt: TGTGCCAGCAGCGTAGGGAGCTCCTACGAGCAGTACTTC
d_gene: -; v_gene: TRBV7-8; abundance: -; j_gene: TRBJ2-7; CDR3aa: CASTYSRGYEQYF; CDR3nt: TGTGCCAGCACCTACTCCCGAGGCTACGAGCAGTACTTC
d_gene: TRBD1; v_gene: TRBV19; abundance: -; j_gene: TRBJ1-5; CDR3aa: CASSPHRDRGLYQPQHF; CDR3nt: TGTGCCAGTAGTCCGCACCGGGACAGGGGGCTTTATCAGCCCCAGCATTTT
d_gene: -; v_gene: TRBV10-2; abundance: -; j_gene: TRBJ2-1; CDR3aa: CASSVGENEQFF; CDR3nt: TGCGCCAGCAGTGTAGGAGAGAATGAGCAGTTCTTC
d_gene: -; v_gene: TRBV15; abundance: -; j_gene: TRBJ2-1; CDR3aa: CATSRDRSDEQFF; CDR3nt: TGTGCCACCAGCAGAGATCGGAGCGATGAGCAGTTCTTC
d_gene: TRBD1; v_gene: TRBV6-5; abundance: -; j_gene: TRBJ1-6; CDR3aa: CASSWDSKYSPLHF; CDR3nt: TGTGCCAGCAGTTGGGACAGCAAATATTCACCCCTCCACTTT